Each of the 14 T cell receptor beta chains below was sequenced from the same sample in a study of blood T cell repertoires in COVID-19. Assay used: immunoSEQ multiplex PCR; TCRdb lists only in-frame clones, some missing. The table lists some 200,000 clones, approximately 80% of them singletons, with approximately 10% in the top ten. The sequenced sample consisted of PBMCs or T cells enriched from blood (not recorded which). The receptors shown here come from a man aged 35-49 years who had recovered from COVID-19.

This clone occurred a few times. The rearrangement uses TRBV19 and TRBJ2-1, with 9 bases matching TRBD1. CDR1 and CDR2 (germline): LNHDA, SQIVND (reference sequence). The trim removed 2 bases at V and 6 bases at J, leaving 8 bases unmatched. This CDR3 region has 16 residues. CDR3 sequence (DNA): TGTGCCAGTAGTATACGGGGGACAGGGTATCTCAATGAGCAGTTCTTC. Its protein product is CASSIRGTGYLNEQFF.

CDR3 sequence: CASSLEAGYNEQFF. Here the CDR3 DNA reads TGTGCCAGCAGTTTGGAGGCGGGGTACAATGAGCAGTTCTTC. The genes are TRBV28 and TRBJ2-1; possibly TRBD2 for D (6 bases). CDR1 MDHEN and CDR2 SYDVKM come from the germline V gene. The ends were cut back, 3 bases at V and 4 bases at J, with 10 bases in the middle. This CDR3 contains 14 residues.

The chain links TRBV6-5 to TRBJ1-4, with D possibly being TRBD1 (5 bases). The CDR3 runs 15 residues. Trimming removed 6 bases from V and 4 bases from J, with 15 bases in between. From germline, CDR1 is MNHEY and CDR2 SVGAGI. As DNA, the CDR3 is TGTGCCAGCAGAGTCTCCACAGGTCGTAATGAAAAACTGTTTTTT. Its translation: CASRVSTGRNEKLFF.

The genes are TRBV9 and TRBJ2-1, with no clear D. Germline CDR1 is SGDLS and CDR2 is YYNGEE. V was cut by 3 bases and J by 2 bases, with 9 bases left in between. This CDR3 spans 14 amino acids. The CDR3 loop is CASSGPGPYNEQFF. The CDR3, as DNA: TGTGCCAGCAGCGGGCCTGGTCCCTACAATGAGCAGTTCTTC.

The rearrangement uses TRBV30 and TRBJ1-5; D possibly corresponds to TRBD1 (6 bases). Trimming took off 0 bases at V and 5 bases at J, with 11 bases between the two ends. The CDR3 totals 14 residues. Germline CDR1 reads GTSNPN; CDR2 reads SVGIG (reference sequence). The CDR3 bases are TGTGCCTGGAGTGTACGACAGGCTGATCAGCCCCAGCATTTT. Residues: CAWSVRQADQPQHF.

This clone was detected a few times. The gene calls are TRBV11-2 and TRBJ2-1; 12 bases align to TRBD2. After removal of 5 bases from V and 3 bases from J, the junction contained 8 bases not matched to a gene. The CDR3 length is 17 residues. Germline V gene sequence: CDR1 SGHAT, CDR2 FQNNGV. Written as DNA, the CDR3 is TGTGCCAGCAGCCCTAGGACTAGCGGGACCGTCTACAATGAGCAGTTCTTC. Translation gives CASSPRTSGTVYNEQFF.

Only one count was recorded for this clone. V and J are TRBV19 and TRBJ1-5; D not certain. The CDR3 is 13 amino acids. CDR1 and CDR2 (germline): LNHDA, SQIVND (reference sequence). Trimming pared 6 bases from V and 4 bases from J, leaving 10 bases between. CDR3 region: CASRSPGNQPQHF. The CDR3 DNA follows: TGTGCCAGTAGGTCGCCGGGGAATCAGCCCCAGCATTTT.

This clone was picked up a small number of times. The V gene is TRBV5-6, the J gene TRBJ2-7, with D perhaps matching TRBD1 (6 bases). V lost 2 bases to trimming and J lost 3 bases, with 12 bases between them. The germline V gene encodes CDR1 SGHDT and CDR2 YYEEEE. The length of the CDR3 is 14 residues. DNA for the CDR3: TGTGCCAGCAGCTTACAGGGTGCGGTCTACGAGCAGTACGTC. Its translation is CASSLQGAVYEQYV.

The chain carries TRBV19 and TRBJ2-4; the match to TRBD2 covers 7 bases. The CDR3 spans 17 residues. Trimming took 3 bases from V and 0 from J; bases not matched to a gene: 8. Germline CDR1 is LNHDA and CDR2 is SQIVND (reference sequence). The CDR3 spells CASSILRAGEAKNIQYF. Here the CDR3 DNA reads TGTGCCAGTAGTATCCTCCGGGCGGGAGAAGCCAAAAACATTCAGTACTTC.

The J gene is TRBJ1-2, the V gene TRBV24-1, with 8 bases matching TRBD1. The length of the CDR3 is 14 residues. Germline CDR1 reads KGHDR; CDR2 reads SFDVKD. The J segment lost 6 bases and the V segment lost 6 bases, leaving 8 bases of the junction unmatched. CDR3: CATSPPDRENGYTF. For the CDR3, the DNA is TGTGCCACCAGTCCACCGGACAGGGAAAATGGCTACACCTTC.

This chain joins TRBV4-1 and TRBJ2-1; D possibly corresponds to TRBD1 (6 bases). There are 17 residues in the CDR3. The V and J ends lost 0 bases and 0 bases respectively, with 12 bases between them. Looked up from germline, CDR1 is MGHRA and CDR2 is YSYEKL. The CDR3 loop is CASSQERTESSYNEQFF. The DNA for the CDR3 is TGCGCCAGCAGCCAAGAACGGACAGAAAGCTCCTACAATGAGCAGTTCTTC.

The V and J genes are TRBV3-1 (or the pseudogene TRBV3-2) and TRBJ2-5; D gene unclear. The CDR3 runs to 13 residues. Germline assignment: CDR1 LGHDT and CDR2 YNNKEL (reference sequence). V gave up 6 bases and J gave up 2 bases, with 10 bases separating them. This CDR3 reads CASSHETQETQYF. CDR3 sequence (DNA): TGTGCCAGCAGTCACGAGACACAAGAGACCCAGTACTTC.

This chain links TRBV9 with TRBJ1-1, with a weak D call TRBD1 (6 bases). The CDR3 length is 15 residues. V was shortened by 0 bases and J by 4 bases, with 13 bases between the two germline ends. Germline CDR1 and CDR2: SGDLS and YYNGEE. CDR3 residues: CASSVGAGDGTEAFF. CDR3 nucleotide sequence: TGTGCCAGCAGCGTAGGGGCAGGGGATGGCACTGAAGCTTTCTTT.

V and J are TRBV5-1 and TRBJ2-3, with 9 bases aligning to TRBD2. The junction had 1 base not matched to a gene; V was cut back by 0 bases and J by 2 bases. Looked up from germline, CDR1 is SGHRS and CDR2 is YFSETQ. This CDR3 spans 15 amino acids. The CDR3 spells CASSLGTSVTDTQYF. The CDR3 region has the DNA TGCGCCAGCAGCTTGGGGACTAGCGTCACAGATACGCAGTATTTT.